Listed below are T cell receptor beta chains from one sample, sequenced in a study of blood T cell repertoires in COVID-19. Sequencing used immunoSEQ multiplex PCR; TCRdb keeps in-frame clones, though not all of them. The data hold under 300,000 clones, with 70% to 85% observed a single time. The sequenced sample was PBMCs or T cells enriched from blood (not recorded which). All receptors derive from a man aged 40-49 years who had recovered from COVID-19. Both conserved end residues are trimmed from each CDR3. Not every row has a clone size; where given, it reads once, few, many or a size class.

CDR3aa: ASSYSSGRGNPGELF
abundance: once
v_gene: TRBV27

CDR3aa: ASSSNRGPSEKLF
abundance: few
v_gene: TRBV7-2

CDR3aa: ASSLKHSGFSTDTQY
abundance: NA
v_gene: TRBV7-3

CDR3aa: ASSLEAGGLGTGELF
abundance: NA
v_gene: TRBV5-1

CDR3aa: ASSFGLAGGYEQY
abundance: NA
v_gene: TRBV7-6

CDR3aa: ASSHRAHTEAF
abundance: NA
v_gene: TRBV5-1

CDR3aa: ASREGAGTEAF
abundance: NA
v_gene: TRBV27

CDR3aa: SVEGGPITEAF
abundance: NA
v_gene: TRBV29-1

CDR3aa: ASSRLGTGKNYEQY
abundance: NA
v_gene: TRBV3-1/TRBV3-2

CDR3aa: ASSLYLQGAYGYT
abundance: few
v_gene: TRBV28

CDR3aa: ASSLLGGPDGYT
abundance: NA
v_gene: TRBV3-1/TRBV3-2

CDR3aa: SVAGQGRTDTQY
abundance: once
v_gene: TRBV29-1

CDR3aa: ASSLGLAYEQY
abundance: NA
v_gene: TRBV7-3

CDR3aa: ASSLAGVETQY
abundance: NA
v_gene: TRBV6-5

CDR3aa: ASSSAGFNEKLF
abundance: NA
v_gene: TRBV7-9

CDR3aa: ASTGISGNTIY
abundance: NA
v_gene: TRBV2

CDR3aa: ASSPNSGVETQY
abundance: NA
v_gene: TRBV18

CDR3aa: ASSFLNRGGLSHEQY
abundance: NA
v_gene: TRBV27

CDR3aa: ASSATGLSYNEQF
abundance: NA
v_gene: TRBV19

CDR3aa: ASSLSGSQPQH
abundance: few
v_gene: TRBV5-1

CDR3aa: ASSPYRVSYEQY
abundance: NA
v_gene: TRBV7-8

CDR3aa: SASHSRAYNEQF
abundance: NA
v_gene: TRBV20-1

CDR3aa: AISEADMNTEAF
abundance: NA
v_gene: TRBV10-3

CDR3aa: ASREIGMEGYT
abundance: NA
v_gene: TRBV27

CDR3aa: ASSRDRGATTGELF
abundance: NA
v_gene: TRBV7-3

CDR3aa: ASSRDRVAEAF
abundance: NA
v_gene: TRBV19

CDR3aa: ASSSLRQVNTEAF
abundance: NA
v_gene: TRBV27

CDR3aa: ASSRRDRGPLSGANVLT
abundance: NA
v_gene: TRBV5-4

CDR3aa: ASSSTLTLAGGETQY
abundance: NA
v_gene: TRBV9

CDR3aa: ASGTDVNEKLF
abundance: NA
v_gene: TRBV12-3/TRBV12-4

CDR3aa: ATVPGQGHTEAF
abundance: NA
v_gene: TRBV10-3

CDR3aa: ASSRTSGWNTQY
abundance: NA
v_gene: TRBV7-8

CDR3aa: ASSPRGDDEQY
abundance: NA
v_gene: TRBV7-9

CDR3aa: ASSFTVTGELF
abundance: few
v_gene: TRBV28

CDR3aa: ASSSGGMNTEAF
abundance: NA
v_gene: TRBV28

CDR3aa: ASSLKIPGEQY
abundance: NA
v_gene: TRBV6-5

CDR3aa: ATGPSKRGDQPQH
abundance: once
v_gene: TRBV28

CDR3aa: ASSPGGKGNQPQH
abundance: NA
v_gene: TRBV18

CDR3aa: ASSEQGRLNTEAF
abundance: NA
v_gene: TRBV25-1

CDR3aa: AWTGQGSSPLH
abundance: NA
v_gene: TRBV30

CDR3aa: ASSRAPRIPTQY
abundance: NA
v_gene: TRBV18

CDR3aa: ASEGTAGELF
abundance: NA
v_gene: TRBV27